This is a list of T cell receptor beta chains from one sample in a study of untreated major depressive disorder. The data were produced by immunoSEQ multiplex PCR, yet TCRdb's version contains in-frame clones alone and is incomplete. The sample includes 20,000 or so clones, approximately 87% of them seen just once. The specimen sequenced was CD4+ T cells from PBMCs. Receptors were obtained from a woman in her twenties or thirties in good health. CDR3s include the opening cysteine and the closing phenylalanine or tryptophan. D genes are given only for firm matches. Clone size is shown for a subset of rows, as once, few, many or a class of expanded clone.

>.|TRBV19|TRBJ2-7|.
CASSIPGPYQQYF
TGTGCCAGTAGTATTCCAGGGCCCTACCAGCAGTACTTC
>TRBD2|TRBV28|TRBJ2-1|.
CASSLTSGASGSSEQFF
TGTGCCAGCAGTTTAACCAGCGGGGCTAGCGGGAGTAGTGAGCAGTTCTTC
>TRBD1|TRBV18|TRBJ2-5|.
CASSRQGKETQYF
TGTGCCAGCTCGCGACAGGGGAAAGAGACCCAGTACTTC
>.|TRBV4-2|TRBJ2-2|.
CASSQAAERGELFF
TGTGCCAGCAGCCAAGCGGCGGAAAGGGGGGAGCTGTTTTTT
>.|TRBV2|TRBJ1-5|.
CASSRTDTSNQPQHF
TGTGCCAGCAGTAGAACCGACACTAGCAATCAGCCCCAGCATTTT
>.|TRBV18|TRBJ1-3|.
CASSPDSSGNTIYF
TGTGCCAGCTCACCAGACAGCTCTGGAAACACCATATATTTT
>.|TRBV19|TRBJ2-7|.
CASSQADTYEQYF
TGTGCCAGTAGTCAGGCCGATACCTACGAGCAGTACTTC
>TRBD2|TRBV27|TRBJ2-5|.
CASSRGLAGTETQYF
TGTGCCAGCAGCCGCGGACTAGCGGGAACGGAGACCCAGTACTTC
>TRBD1|TRBV18|TRBJ1-2|.
CASSRLTGQGIGGYTF
TGTGCCAGCTCCCGACTAACGGGACAGGGAATAGGCGGCTACACCTTC
>.|TRBV28|TRBJ2-5|.
CASSRPGRRQETQYF
TGTGCCAGCAGTAGGCCTGGCAGGCGTCAAGAGACCCAGTACTTC
>TRBD2|TRBV5-1|TRBJ2-1|.
CASSFGSGGSSYNEQFF
TGCGCCAGCAGCTTTGGTAGCGGGGGTAGCTCCTACAATGAGCAGTTCTTC
>TRBD2|TRBV30|TRBJ2-3|.
CAWKRGLAGEGDTQYF
TGTGCCTGGAAAAGGGGCCTAGCGGGAGAAGGGGATACGCAGTATTTT
>.|TRBV7-2|TRBJ2-7|.
CASSLVGTVSYEQYF
TGTGCCAGCAGCTTAGTCGGGACGGTCTCCTACGAGCAGTACTTC
>.|TRBV27|TRBJ2-5|.
CASRELTQETQYF
TGTGCCAGCAGGGAACTCACTCAAGAGACCCAGTACTTC
>.|TRBV9|TRBJ2-7|.
CASSVAPSSYEQYF
TGTGCCAGCAGCGTAGCACCGAGCTCCTACGAGCAGTACTTC
>.|TRBV6-5|TRBJ2-5|.
CASSYDNLQETQYF
TGTGCCAGCAGTTACGACAACCTTCAAGAGACCCAGTACTTC
>TRBD2|TRBV9|TRBJ2-7|.
CASSVGGTSSYEQYF
TGTGCCAGCAGCGTAGGAGGGACTAGTTCCTACGAGCAGTACTTC
>TRBD1|TRBV5-1|TRBJ1-6|.
CASSTGQGAGNSPLHF
TGCGCCAGCAGCACGGGACAGGGGGCGGGTAATTCACCCCTCCACTTT
>TRBD2|TRBV7-9|TRBJ2-1|.
CAGSLAGGGNEQFF
TGTGCCGGATCCCTAGCGGGTGGGGGCAATGAGCAGTTCTTC
>.|TRBV19|TRBJ2-7|.
CASSIVGVTYEQYF
TGTGCCAGTAGTATAGTCGGGGTAACCTACGAGCAGTACTTC
>.|TRBV28|TRBJ2-1|.
CASRLGYNEQFF
TGTGCCAGCCGACTCGGGTACAATGAGCAGTTCTTC
>.|TRBV11-2|TRBJ2-7|once
CASSLYEQYF
TGTGCCAGCAGCCTCTACGAGCAGTACTTC
>TRBD1|TRBV30|TRBJ1-1|.
CAWSVRQGARTEAFF
TGTGCCTGGAGTGTTAGACAGGGGGCTAGGACTGAAGCTTTCTTT
>.|TRBV25-1|TRBJ1-2|.
CASSKRGPSYGYTF
TGTGCCAGCAGTAAACGGGGACCGAGCTATGGCTACACCTTC
>.|TRBV28|TRBJ2-7|.
CASSLPSVHEQYF
TGTGCCAGCAGTTTACCGTCTGTTCACGAGCAGTACTTC
>TRBD2|TRBV30|TRBJ2-7|.
CAWSLGGSGISTKQYF
TGTGCCTGGAGCTTAGGGGGTAGCGGGATATCTACGAAGCAGTACTTC
>.|TRBV7-2|TRBJ2-5|.
CASSQEIQETQYF
TGTGCCAGCAGCCAAGAAATCCAAGAGACCCAGTACTTC
>.|TRBV15|TRBJ1-1|.
CATSSQGGDTEAFF
TGTGCCACCAGCAGCCAAGGGGGTGACACTGAAGCTTTCTTT
>.|TRBV2|TRBJ2-5|.
CASRDQVAGRNQETQYF
TGTGCCAGCAGAGACCAAGTCGCGGGGAGGAACCAAGAGACCCAGTACTTC
>TRBD2|TRBV28|TRBJ2-3|.
CASSLAGGGRDTQYF
TGTGCCAGCAGTCTAGCGGGAGGAGGTAGAGATACGCAGTATTTT
>TRBD2|TRBV15|TRBJ2-7|.
CATSRGGSSYEQYF
TGTGCCACCAGCAGGGGCGGGAGCTCCTACGAGCAGTACTTC
>.|TRBV7-9|TRBJ2-3|once
CASSLAGGADTQYF
TGTGCCAGCAGCTTAGCCGGTGGCGCAGATACGCAGTATTTT
>TRBD1|TRBV7-9|TRBJ1-5|.
CASSPRGQGGNQPQHF
TGTGCCAGCAGCCCCAGAGGACAGGGAGGAAATCAGCCCCAGCATTTT
>TRBD1|TRBV5-4|TRBJ2-7|.
CASSLTGGNEQYF
TGTGCCAGCAGCCTAACAGGGGGAAACGAGCAGTACTTC
>.|TRBV30|TRBJ1-1|.
CAWSVLKGTEAFF
TGTGCCTGGAGTGTACTCAAGGGTACTGAAGCTTTCTTT
>.|TRBV2|TRBJ2-1|.
CASSARMGEQFF
TGTGCCAGCAGTGCGCGTATGGGTGAGCAGTTCTTC
>.|TRBV6-4|TRBJ2-7|.
CASSDAGSSYEQYF
TGTGCCAGCAGTGATGCCGGGAGTTCATACGAGCAGTACTTC
>.|TRBV29-1|TRBJ2-3|.
CSVTSGTDTQYF
TGCAGCGTTACCTCGGGCACAGATACGCAGTATTTT
>TRBD1|TRBV6-5|TRBJ1-2|.
CASSYSNPGTGNGYTF
TGTGCCAGCAGTTACTCGAACCCCGGGACAGGGAACGGCTACACCTTC
>TRBD1|TRBV18|TRBJ2-7|.
CASSPGQGWREQYF
TGTGCCAGCTCACCAGGACAGGGCTGGCGCGAGCAGTACTTC
>.|TRBV5-4|TRBJ1-2|.
CASSTYREPANYGYTF
TGTGCCAGCAGTACATACAGGGAACCAGCTAACTATGGCTACACCTTC
>.|TRBV27|TRBJ2-1|.
CASSFDYWNNEQFF
TGTGCCAGCAGTTTCGACTATTGGAACAATGAGCAGTTCTTC
>TRBD1|TRBV2|TRBJ1-6|.
CASSLGNSGQGNSPLHF
TGTGCCAGCAGCCTGGGCAATTCGGGACAGGGGAATTCACCCCTCCACTTT
>.|TRBV29-1|TRBJ1-1|.
CSVDRDGTEAFF
TGCAGCGTTGACCGGGACGGCACTGAAGCTTTCTTT
>.|TRBV2|TRBJ2-2|.
CASNPDRVTGELFF
TGTGCCAGCAACCCGGACAGAGTAACCGGGGAGCTGTTTTTT
>TRBD2|TRBV5-1|TRBJ2-2|.
CASSFLAGGSGELFF
TGCGCCAGCAGCTTCTTAGCGGGAGGGTCCGGGGAGCTGTTTTTT
>TRBD2|TRBV2|TRBJ2-1|.
CASSEGLLGTSGSLYNEQFF
TGTGCCAGCAGTGAAGGCCTCCTCGGGACTAGCGGGAGCCTTTACAATGAGCAGTTCTTC
>TRBD2|TRBV4-3|TRBJ2-2|.
CASSQERLAGFTGELFF
TGCGCCAGCAGCCAAGAAAGGCTAGCGGGATTTACCGGGGAGCTGTTTTTT
>TRBD1|TRBV28|TRBJ2-1|.
CASSEGQGGNNEQFF
TGTGCCAGCAGTGAGGGACAGGGGGGCAACAATGAGCAGTTCTTC